The entry below gives a single T cell receptor (beta chain) sequence along with its context. The antigen remains unidentified. Germline loops: CDR1 SGHRS, CDR2 YFSETQ. Trimming took off 0 bases at V and 3 bases at J, with 9 bases between the two ends. The CDR3 has 15 amino acids. The sample is drawn from a study of vaccination effects on CD4 cells after COVID-19. Here immunoSEQ multiplex PCR was the method, and the copy in TCRdb shows in-frame clones only, minus some. This table has some 66,000 clones, around 80% appearing once. Researchers isolated CD4+ T cells once ten to eleven days of culture had elapsed. As their vaccination, participants received two doses of either BNT162b2 or mRNA-1273.

The chain couples TRBV5-1 to TRBJ2-2, with TRBD1 as a possible D gene (6 bases). The TCR was taken from a human donor who received a COVID-19 vaccine. Source: CD4+ T cells from PBMCs cultured without peptide, taken after COVID-19 vaccination. In DNA form, the CDR3 reads TGCGCCAGCAGCTTGGGACAGGAGGACACCGGGGAGCTGTTTTTT. Encoded protein: CASSLGQEDTGELFF.